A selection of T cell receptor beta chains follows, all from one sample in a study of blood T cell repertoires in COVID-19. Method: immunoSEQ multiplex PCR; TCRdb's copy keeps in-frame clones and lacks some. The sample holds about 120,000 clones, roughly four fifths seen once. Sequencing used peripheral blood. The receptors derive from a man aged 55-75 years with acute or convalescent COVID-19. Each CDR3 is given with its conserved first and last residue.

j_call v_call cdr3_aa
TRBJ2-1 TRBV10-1 CASSKTSGVNEQFF
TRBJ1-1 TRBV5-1 CASSNYRETEAFF
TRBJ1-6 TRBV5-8 CASSLAGYSPLHF
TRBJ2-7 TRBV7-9 CASSIGQGTYEQYF
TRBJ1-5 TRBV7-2 CASSLGGQGRRSNQPQHF
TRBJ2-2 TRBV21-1 CASSNKKCPAGGETGELFF
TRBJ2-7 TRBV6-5 CASSPPGQGRSEQYF
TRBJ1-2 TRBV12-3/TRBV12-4 CASSLTGDGYTF
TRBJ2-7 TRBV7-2 CASSQGQGFYEQYF
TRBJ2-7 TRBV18 CASSLSTGTYEQYF
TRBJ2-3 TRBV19 CASNPAGAGTDTQYF
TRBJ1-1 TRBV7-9 CASNGDSLNTEAFF
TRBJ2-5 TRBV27 CASSLISGGGETQYF
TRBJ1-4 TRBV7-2 CASSLAPSRLLFEEKLFF
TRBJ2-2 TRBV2 CASSEAAGGGTGELFF
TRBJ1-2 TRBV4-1 CASSQPGQGPYGYTF
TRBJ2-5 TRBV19 CASQSRRGGGGETQYF
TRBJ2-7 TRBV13 CASRRSAGLSEQYF
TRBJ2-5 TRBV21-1 CASSARTSGLGETQYF
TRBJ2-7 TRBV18 CASSHTGFSYEQYF
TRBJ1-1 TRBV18 CASQPEGGTEAFF
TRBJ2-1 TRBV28 CASSFIGILAGRSSYNEQFF
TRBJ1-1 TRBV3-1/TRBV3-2 CASSPVPGQGPGVAFF
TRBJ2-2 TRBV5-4 CASSPSARANTGELFF
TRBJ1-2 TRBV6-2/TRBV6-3 CASSYFHSGTGANYGYTF
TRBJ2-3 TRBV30 CAWSSTDRPYSTDTQYF
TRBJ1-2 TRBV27 CASSPRTGRDYTF
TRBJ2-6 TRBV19 CASSPGQAVSGANVLTF
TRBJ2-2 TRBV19 CASSPVAGVNTGELFF
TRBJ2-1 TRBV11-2 CASSLDRTGNNEQFF